These 2 T cell receptor beta chains originate from one sample sequenced in a study of cytomegalovirus exposure and HLA in healthy donors. The PCR used 60 Vbeta and 13 Jbeta primers. TCRdb's copy holds only in-frame clones and misses some; the assay was immunoSEQ multiplex PCR. The sample includes tens of thousands of clones, about three quarters of them seen just once. The sequenced material came from PBMCs. These receptors were taken from a man aged 40-49 years in good health and CMV-seronegative.

The CDR3 DNA reads as TGTGCCAGTAGTCCTTTAGGGACTAGCGGGAGATACGAGCAGTACTTC. Translated: CASSPLGTSGRYEQYF. The chain combines TRBV19 with TRBJ2-7; 14 bases fit TRBD2. V was pared by 5 bases and J by 4 bases, with 7 bases of the junction left unmatched. This CDR3 has 16 residues. The V gene's germline CDR1 is LNHDA and CDR2 SQIVND (reference sequence).

The chain couples TRBV5-4 to TRBJ1-1; 9 bases match TRBD1. Germline assignment: CDR1 SGHNT and CDR2 YYREEE (reference sequence). This CDR3 spans 14 amino acids. The V and J ends lost 4 bases and 7 bases, in that order; junction bases with no gene match: 8. The CDR3 region is CASSPRQGGHEAFF. CDR3 DNA sequence: TGTGCCAGCAGCCCCCGACAGGGGGGCCATGAAGCTTTCTTT.